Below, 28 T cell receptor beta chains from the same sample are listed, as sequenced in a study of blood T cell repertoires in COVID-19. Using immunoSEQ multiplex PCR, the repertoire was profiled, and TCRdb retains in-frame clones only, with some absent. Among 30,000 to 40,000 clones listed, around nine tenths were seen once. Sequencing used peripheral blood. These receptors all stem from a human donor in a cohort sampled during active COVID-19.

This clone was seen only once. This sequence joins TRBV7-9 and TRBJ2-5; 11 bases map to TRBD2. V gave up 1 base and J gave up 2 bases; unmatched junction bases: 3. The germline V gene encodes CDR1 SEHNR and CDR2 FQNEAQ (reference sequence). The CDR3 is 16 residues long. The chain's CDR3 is CASSLVLAGGQETQYF. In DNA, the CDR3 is TGTGCCAGCAGCTTAGTTCTAGCGGGGGGTCAAGAGACCCAGTACTTC.

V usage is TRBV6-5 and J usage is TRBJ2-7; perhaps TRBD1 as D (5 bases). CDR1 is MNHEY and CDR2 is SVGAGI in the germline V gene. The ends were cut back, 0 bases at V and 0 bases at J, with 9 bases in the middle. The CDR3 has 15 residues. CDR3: CASSYSGRSSYEQYF. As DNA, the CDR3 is TGTGCCAGCAGTTACTCGGGGCGGAGCTCCTACGAGCAGTACTTC.

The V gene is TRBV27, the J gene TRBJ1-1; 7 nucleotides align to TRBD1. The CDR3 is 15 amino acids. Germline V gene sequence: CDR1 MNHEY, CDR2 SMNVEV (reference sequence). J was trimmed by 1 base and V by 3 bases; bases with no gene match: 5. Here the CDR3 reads CASSFHRQGNTEAFF. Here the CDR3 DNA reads TGTGCCAGCAGTTTCCACCGACAGGGGAACACTGAAGCTTTCTTT.

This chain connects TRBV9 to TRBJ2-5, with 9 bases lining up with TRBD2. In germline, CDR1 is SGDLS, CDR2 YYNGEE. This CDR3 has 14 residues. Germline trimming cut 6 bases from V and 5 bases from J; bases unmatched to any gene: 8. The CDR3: CASNRRGGQETQYF. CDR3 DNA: TGTGCCAGCAACCGGCGGGGGGGCCAGGAGACCCAGTACTTC.

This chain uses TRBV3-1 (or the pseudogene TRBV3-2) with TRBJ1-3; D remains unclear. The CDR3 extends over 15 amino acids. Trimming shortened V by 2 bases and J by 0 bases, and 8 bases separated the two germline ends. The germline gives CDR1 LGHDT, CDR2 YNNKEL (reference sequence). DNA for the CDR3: TGTGCCAGCAGCCAATACGTACACTCTGGAAACACCATATATTTT. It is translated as CASSQYVHSGNTIYF.

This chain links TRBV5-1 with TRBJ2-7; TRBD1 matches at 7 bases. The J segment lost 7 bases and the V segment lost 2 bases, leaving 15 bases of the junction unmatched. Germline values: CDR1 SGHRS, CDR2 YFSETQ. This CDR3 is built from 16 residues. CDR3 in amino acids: CASSFMKTGFSGEQYF. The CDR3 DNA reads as TGCGCCAGCAGCTTCATGAAGACAGGGTTTTCGGGGGAGCAGTACTTC.

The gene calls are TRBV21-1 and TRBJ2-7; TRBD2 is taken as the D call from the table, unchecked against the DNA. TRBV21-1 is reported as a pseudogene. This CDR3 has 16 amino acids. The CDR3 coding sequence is TGTGCCAGCAGCTCAAGAACGGGGGTGGGGGCCTACGAGCAGTACTTC. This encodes CASSSRTGVGAYEQYF.

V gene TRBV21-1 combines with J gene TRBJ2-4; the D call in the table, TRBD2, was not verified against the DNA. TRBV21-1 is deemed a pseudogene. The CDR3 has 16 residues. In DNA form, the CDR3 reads TGTGCCAGCAGCAAGGGAGGGGTGATGGCCAAAAACATTCAGTACTTC. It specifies CASSKGGVMAKNIQYF.

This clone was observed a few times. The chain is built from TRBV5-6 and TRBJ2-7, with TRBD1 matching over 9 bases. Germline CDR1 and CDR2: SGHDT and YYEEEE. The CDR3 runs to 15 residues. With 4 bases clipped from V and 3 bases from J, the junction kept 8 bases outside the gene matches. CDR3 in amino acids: CASSIGTGRGYEQYF. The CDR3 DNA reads TGTGCCAGCAGCATCGGGACAGGGAGAGGCTACGAGCAGTACTTC.

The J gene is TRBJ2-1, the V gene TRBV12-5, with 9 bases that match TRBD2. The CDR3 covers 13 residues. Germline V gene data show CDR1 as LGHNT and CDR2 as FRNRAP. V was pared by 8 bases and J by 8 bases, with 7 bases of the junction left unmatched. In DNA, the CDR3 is TGTGCTAGTCTCAGCGGGGGGAGGGATGAGCAGTTCTTC. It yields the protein CASLSGGRDEQFF.

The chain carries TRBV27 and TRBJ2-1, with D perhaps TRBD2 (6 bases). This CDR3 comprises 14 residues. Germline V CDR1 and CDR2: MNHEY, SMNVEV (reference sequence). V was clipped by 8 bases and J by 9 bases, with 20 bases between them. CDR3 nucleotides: TGTGCCAGCCAGCTTGGGGGGACCCGAGGTGAGCAGTTCTTC. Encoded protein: CASQLGGTRGEQFF.

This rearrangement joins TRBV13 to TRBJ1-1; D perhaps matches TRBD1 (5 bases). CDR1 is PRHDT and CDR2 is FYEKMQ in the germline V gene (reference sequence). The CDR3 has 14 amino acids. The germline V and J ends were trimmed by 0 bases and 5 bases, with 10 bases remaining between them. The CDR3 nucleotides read TGTGCCAGCAGCTTAGGTTTCGGGGGAACTGAAGCTTTCTTT. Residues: CASSLGFGGTEAFF.

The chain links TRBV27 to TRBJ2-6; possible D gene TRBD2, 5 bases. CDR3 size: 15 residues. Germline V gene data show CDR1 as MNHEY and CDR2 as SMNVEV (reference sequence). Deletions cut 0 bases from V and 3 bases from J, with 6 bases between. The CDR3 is CASSLSRVGANVLTF. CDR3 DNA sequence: TGTGCCAGCAGTTTATCGAGGGTTGGGGCCAACGTCCTGACTTTC.

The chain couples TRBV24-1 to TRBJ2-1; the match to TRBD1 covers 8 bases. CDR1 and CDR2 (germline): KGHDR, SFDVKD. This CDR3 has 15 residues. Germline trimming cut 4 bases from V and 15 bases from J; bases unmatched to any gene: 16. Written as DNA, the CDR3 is TGTGCCACCAGTGACCCTTACGATGGACAGGGTCACTGGTTCTTC. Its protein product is CATSDPYDGQGHWFF.

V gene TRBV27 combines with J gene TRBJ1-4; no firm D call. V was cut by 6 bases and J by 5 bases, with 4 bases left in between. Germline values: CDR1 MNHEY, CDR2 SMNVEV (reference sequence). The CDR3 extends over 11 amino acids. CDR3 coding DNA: TGTGCCAGCAGCTCGAATGAAAAACTGTTTTTT. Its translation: CASSSNEKLFF.

CDR3 loop: CASRDIGSYEQYF. The CDR3 nucleotides read TGTGCCAGCAGGGACATAGGGTCTTACGAGCAGTACTTC. The chain links TRBV27 to TRBJ2-7; TRBD1 might be the D (5 bases). The CDR3 loop spans 13 amino acids. V lost 6 bases, J lost 4 bases, and 13 bases lay in between. CDR1 and CDR2 from the germline V gene are MNHEY and SMNVEV (reference sequence).

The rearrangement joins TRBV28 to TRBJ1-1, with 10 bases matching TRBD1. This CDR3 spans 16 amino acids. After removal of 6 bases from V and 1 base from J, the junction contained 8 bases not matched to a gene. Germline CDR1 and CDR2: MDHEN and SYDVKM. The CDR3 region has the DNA TGTGCCAGCAGCTTAATGACAGGGGGCCAGAACACTGAAGCTTTCTTT. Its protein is CASSLMTGGQNTEAFF.

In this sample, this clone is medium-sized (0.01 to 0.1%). DNA for the CDR3: TGCGCCAGCAGCCCCGGGGAGGGGATGGGCAATCAGCCCCAGCATTTT. As protein: CASSPGEGMGNQPQHF. The chain carries TRBV4-1 and TRBJ1-5, with D tentatively TRBD1 (5 bases). Deletions cut 4 bases from V and 2 bases from J, with 15 bases between. The germline V gene has CDR1 MGHRA and CDR2 YSYEKL. CDR3 length: 16 amino acids.

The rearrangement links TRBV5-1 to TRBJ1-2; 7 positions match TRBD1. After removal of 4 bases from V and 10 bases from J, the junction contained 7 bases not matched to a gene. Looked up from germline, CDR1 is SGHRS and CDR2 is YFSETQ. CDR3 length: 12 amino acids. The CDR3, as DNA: TGCGCCAGCAGCACGGACAGGAATGACTACACCTTC. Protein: CASSTDRNDYTF.

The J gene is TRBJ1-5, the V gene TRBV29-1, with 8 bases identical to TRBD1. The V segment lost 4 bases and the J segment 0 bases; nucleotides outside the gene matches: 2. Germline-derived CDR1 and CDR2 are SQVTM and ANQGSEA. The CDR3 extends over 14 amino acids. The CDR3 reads CSVVTGGSNQPQHF. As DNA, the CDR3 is TGCAGCGTTGTTACAGGGGGTAGCAATCAGCCCCAGCATTTT.

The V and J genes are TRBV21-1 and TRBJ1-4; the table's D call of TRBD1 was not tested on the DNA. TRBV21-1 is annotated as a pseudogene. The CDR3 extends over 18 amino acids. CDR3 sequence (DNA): TGTGCCAGCAGCGATTTGACAGGGGACGGGGCAACTAATGAAAAACTGTTTTTT. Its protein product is CASSDLTGDGATNEKLFF.

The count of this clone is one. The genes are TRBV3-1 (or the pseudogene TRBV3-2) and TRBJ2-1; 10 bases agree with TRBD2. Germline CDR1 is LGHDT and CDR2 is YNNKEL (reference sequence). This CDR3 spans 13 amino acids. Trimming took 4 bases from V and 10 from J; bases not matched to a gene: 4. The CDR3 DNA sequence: TGTGCCAGCAGCCCAGCGGGGGGGGCCGAGCAGTTCTTC. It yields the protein CASSPAGGAEQFF.

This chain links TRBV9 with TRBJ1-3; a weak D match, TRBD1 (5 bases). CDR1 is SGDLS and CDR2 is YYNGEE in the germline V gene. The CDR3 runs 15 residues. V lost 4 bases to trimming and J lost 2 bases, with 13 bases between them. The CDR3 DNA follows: TGTGCCAGCAGCCAAACGCAGGGTCCTGGAAACACCATATATTTT. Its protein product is CASSQTQGPGNTIYF.

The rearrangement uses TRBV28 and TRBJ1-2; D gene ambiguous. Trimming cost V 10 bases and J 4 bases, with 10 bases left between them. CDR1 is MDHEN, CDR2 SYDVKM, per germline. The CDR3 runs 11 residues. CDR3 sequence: CATNPGYGYTF. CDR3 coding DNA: TGTGCCACCAACCCAGGCTATGGCTACACCTTC.

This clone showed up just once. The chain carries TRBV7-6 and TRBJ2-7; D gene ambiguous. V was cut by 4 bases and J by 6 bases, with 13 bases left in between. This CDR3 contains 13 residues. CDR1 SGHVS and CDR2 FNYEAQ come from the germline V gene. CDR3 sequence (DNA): TGTGCCAGCAGCTCGGGTTACTCGGCCGAGCAGTACTTC. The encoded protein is CASSSGYSAEQYF. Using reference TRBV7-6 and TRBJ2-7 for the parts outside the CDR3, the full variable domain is GAGVSQSPRYKVTKRGQDVALRCDPISGHVSLYWYRQALGQGPEFLTYFNYEAQQDKSGLPNDRFSAERPEGSISTLTIQRTEQRDSAMYRCASSSGYSAEQYFGPGTRLTVT.

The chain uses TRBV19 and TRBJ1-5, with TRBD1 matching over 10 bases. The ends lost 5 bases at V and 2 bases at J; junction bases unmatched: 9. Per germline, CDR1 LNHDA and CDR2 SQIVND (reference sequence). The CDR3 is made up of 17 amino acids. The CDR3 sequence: CASSFGTGVRGNQPQHF. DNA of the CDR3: TGTGCCAGTAGTTTCGGGACAGGGGTTCGGGGCAATCAGCCCCAGCATTTT.

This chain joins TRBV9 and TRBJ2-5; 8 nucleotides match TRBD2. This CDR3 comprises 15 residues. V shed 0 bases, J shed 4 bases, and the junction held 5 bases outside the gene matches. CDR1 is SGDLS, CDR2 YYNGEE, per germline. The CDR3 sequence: CASSVAAGGGETQYF. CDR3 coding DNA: TGTGCCAGCAGCGTAGCGGCGGGGGGTGGAGAGACCCAGTACTTC. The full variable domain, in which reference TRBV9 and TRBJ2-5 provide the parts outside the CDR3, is DSGVTQTPKHLITATGQRVTLRCSPRSGDLSVYWYQQSLDQGLQFLIQYYNGEERAKGNILERFSAQQFPDLHSELNLSSLELGDSALYFCASSVAAGGGETQYFGPGTRLLVL.

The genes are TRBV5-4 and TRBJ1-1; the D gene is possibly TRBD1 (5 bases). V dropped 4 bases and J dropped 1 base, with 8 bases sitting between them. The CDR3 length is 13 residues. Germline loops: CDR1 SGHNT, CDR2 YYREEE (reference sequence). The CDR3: CASSNRRNTEAFF. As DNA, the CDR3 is TGTGCCAGCAGCAACAGGCGGAACACTGAAGCTTTCTTT.